This is a list of T cell receptor beta chains from one sample in a study of CD4 T cells in relation to SARS-CoV-2 and coronaviruses. TCRdb keeps only in-frame clones here, not all; method: immunoSEQ multiplex PCR. In the table there are approximately 22,000 clones, about 71% of which are singletons. These receptors have no identified antigens. Specimen: CD4+ T cells from PBMCs, cultured in vitro. The receptors originated from a human donor in good health. Each CDR3 is given with its conserved first and last residue. The order of the fields is V gene, J gene, CDR3 protein.

V: TRBV9
J: TRBJ2-5
CDR3: CASSVSGGGGQETQYF

V: TRBV5-6
J: TRBJ1-1
CDR3: CASSLGRGGTEAFF

V: TRBV4-1
J: TRBJ1-1
CDR3: CASSLTLMNTEAFF

V: TRBV30
J: TRBJ1-2
CDR3: CAWSVETAGRANYGYTF

V: TRBV7-8
J: TRBJ1-2
CDR3: CASSLGVGGHYGYTF

V: TRBV5-1
J: TRBJ2-1
CDR3: CASSLAGALYNEQFF

V: TRBV2
J: TRBJ2-5
CDR3: CASSELAGGPGTQYF

V: TRBV9
J: TRBJ1-2
CDR3: CASSGDGGYGYTF

V: TRBV5-8
J: TRBJ2-3
CDR3: CASSKQSTDTQYF

V: TRBV9
J: TRBJ2-1
CDR3: CASSPGTVRFSEQFF

V: TRBV7-9
J: TRBJ1-4
CDR3: CASSLVSAAVATNEKLFF

V: TRBV10-3
J: TRBJ2-1
CDR3: CAISEFLANEQFF

V: TRBV14
J: TRBJ1-6
CDR3: CASSDNRQYNSPLHF

V: TRBV28
J: TRBJ1-2
CDR3: CASSLAHRGYTF

V: TRBV5-5
J: TRBJ2-5
CDR3: CASSPVNPETQYF

V: TRBV6-5
J: TRBJ1-5
CDR3: CASHFGGNQPQHF

V: TRBV28
J: TRBJ2-2
CDR3: CASSSSGRAAGELFF

V: TRBV18
J: TRBJ2-2
CDR3: CASSPQGSDTGELFF

V: TRBV2
J: TRBJ1-2
CDR3: CAHKGEGLSYGYTF

V: TRBV29-1
J: TRBJ2-7
CDR3: CSVVRTQTGEQYF

V: TRBV29-1
J: TRBJ2-2
CDR3: CSAGTRGTNTGELFF

V: TRBV7-8
J: TRBJ2-3
CDR3: CASPPRAGVTDTQYF

V: TRBV7-9
J: TRBJ1-2
CDR3: CASTYRPRTEDYGYTF

V: TRBV29-1
J: TRBJ1-1
CDR3: CSGSKEGWRAFF

V: TRBV29-1
J: TRBJ2-2
CDR3: CSASGTSGGNTGELFF

V: TRBV10-3
J: TRBJ2-1
CDR3: CAISERDRGNYNEQFF

V: TRBV12-3/TRBV12-4
J: TRBJ2-2
CDR3: CATSRLADGELFF

V: TRBV19
J: TRBJ1-5
CDR3: CASSRPGGNQPQHF

V: TRBV18
J: TRBJ1-3
CDR3: CASSPGAPGNTIYF

V: TRBV7-8
J: TRBJ2-7
CDR3: CASSLDRAHEQYF

V: TRBV11-2
J: TRBJ1-2
CDR3: CASSPQVDYGYTF

V: TRBV21-1
J: TRBJ1-4
CDR3: CASSKDSRVTNEKLFF

V: TRBV10-3
J: TRBJ2-5
CDR3: CAISEPGLAGGETQYF

V: TRBV6-6
J: TRBJ1-3
CDR3: CASRLETGASGNTIYF

V: TRBV6-2/TRBV6-3
J: TRBJ1-1
CDR3: CASSYEGLNTEAFF

V: TRBV12-5
J: TRBJ2-5
CDR3: CASGQGLAGGEETQYF

V: TRBV6-6
J: TRBJ2-7
CDR3: CASSPTQGAPGEQYF

V: TRBV19
J: TRBJ2-5
CDR3: CASSTPFTQETQYF

V: TRBV7-9
J: TRBJ2-5
CDR3: CASSFDFAGIETQYF

V: TRBV5-6
J: TRBJ2-1
CDR3: CASSLAALANEQFF

V: TRBV30
J: TRBJ2-5
CDR3: CAWSVFRETQYF

V: TRBV7-9
J: TRBJ1-6
CDR3: CASSWGAALNSPLHF

V: TRBV5-6
J: TRBJ2-7
CDR3: CASSLGGEQYF

V: TRBV7-8
J: TRBJ1-6
CDR3: CASSLEDRNSPLHF

V: TRBV5-1
J: TRBJ1-3
CDR3: CASSLQGAGNTIYF

V: TRBV29-1
J: TRBJ2-1
CDR3: CSIGGAPNEQFF

V: TRBV6-1
J: TRBJ2-1
CDR3: CASSEGPFPGEQFF

V: TRBV3-1/TRBV3-2
J: TRBJ2-7
CDR3: CASSQRPTGTYEQYF

V: TRBV3-1/TRBV3-2
J: TRBJ2-3
CDR3: CASSHFGDTQYF

V: TRBV4-3
J: TRBJ2-7
CDR3: CASSQGLAPTYEQYF

V: TRBV7-2
J: TRBJ1-6
CDR3: CASSVTGSNSPLHF